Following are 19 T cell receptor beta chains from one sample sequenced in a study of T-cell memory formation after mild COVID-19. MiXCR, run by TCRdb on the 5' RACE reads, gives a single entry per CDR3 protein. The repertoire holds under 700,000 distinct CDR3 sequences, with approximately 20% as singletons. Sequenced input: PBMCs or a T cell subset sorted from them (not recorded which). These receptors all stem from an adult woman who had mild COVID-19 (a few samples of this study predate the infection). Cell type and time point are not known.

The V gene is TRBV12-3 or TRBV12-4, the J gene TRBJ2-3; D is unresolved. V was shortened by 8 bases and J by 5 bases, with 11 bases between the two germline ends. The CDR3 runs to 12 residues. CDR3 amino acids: CASFQGGDTQYF. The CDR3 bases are TGTGCCAGCTTCCAAGGTGGAGATACGCAGTATTTT.

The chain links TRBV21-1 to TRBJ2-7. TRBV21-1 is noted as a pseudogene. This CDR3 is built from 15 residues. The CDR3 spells CASSKADAVAFEQYF. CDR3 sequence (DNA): TGTGCCAGCAGCAAAGCCGACGCAGTGGCTTTCGAGCAGTACTTC.

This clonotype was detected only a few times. Written as DNA, the CDR3 is TGTGCCAGCAGCTTAGCGGGACAGAGCTCCTACAATGAGCAGTTCTTC. Amino acids: CASSLAGQSSYNEQFF. V gene TRBV7-2 combines with J gene TRBJ2-1; 7 bases map to TRBD1. The V and J ends lost 0 bases and 0 bases, in that order; junction bases with no gene match: 2. The CDR3 has 16 amino acids. Germline V gene lookup returns CDR1 SGHTA and CDR2 FQGNSA.

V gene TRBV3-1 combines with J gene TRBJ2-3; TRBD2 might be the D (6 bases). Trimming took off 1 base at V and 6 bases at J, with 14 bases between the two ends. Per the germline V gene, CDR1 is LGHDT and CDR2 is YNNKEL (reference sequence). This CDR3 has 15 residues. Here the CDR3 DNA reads TGTGCCAGCAGCCAAGGGGGGGATATCTGGGATACGCAGTATTTT. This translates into CASSQGGDIWDTQYF.

Here the CDR3 DNA reads TGTGCCAGCAGTGAATTTATGACCGGGGAGCTGTTTTTT. This translates into CASSEFMTGELFF. This chain uses TRBV25-1 with TRBJ2-2; D not resolved. Trimming stripped 1 base from V and 5 bases from J, with 5 bases between. CDR3 length equals 13 residues. Germline CDR1 and CDR2: MGHDK and SYGVNS.

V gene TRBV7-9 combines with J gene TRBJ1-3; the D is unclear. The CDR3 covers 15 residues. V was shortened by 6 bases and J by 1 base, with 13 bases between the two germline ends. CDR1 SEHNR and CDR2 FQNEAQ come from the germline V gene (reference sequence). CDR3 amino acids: CASSLGRTSGNTIYF. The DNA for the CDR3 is TGTGCCAGCAGTCTTGGTCGGACGTCTGGAAACACCATATATTTT. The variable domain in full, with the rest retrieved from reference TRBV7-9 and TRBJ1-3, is DTGVSQNPRHKITKRGQNVTFRCDPISEHNRLYWYRQTLGQGPEFLTYFQNEAQLEKSRLLSDRFSAERPKGSFSTLEIQRTEQGDSAMYLCASSLGRTSGNTIYFGEGSWLTVV.

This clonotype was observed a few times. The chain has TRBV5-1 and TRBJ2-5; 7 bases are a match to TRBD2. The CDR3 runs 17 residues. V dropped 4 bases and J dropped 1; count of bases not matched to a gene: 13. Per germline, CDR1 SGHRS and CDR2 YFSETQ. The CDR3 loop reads CASSTGGGTGTQETQYF. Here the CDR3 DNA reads TGCGCCAGCAGCACCGGCGGGGGAACCGGGACCCAAGAGACCCAGTACTTC.

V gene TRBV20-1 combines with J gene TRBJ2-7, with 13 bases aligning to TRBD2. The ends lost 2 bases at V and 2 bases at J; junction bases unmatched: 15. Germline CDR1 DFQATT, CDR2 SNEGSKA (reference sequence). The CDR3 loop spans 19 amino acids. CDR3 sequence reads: CSARTPPQGLAGRTYEQYF. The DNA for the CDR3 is TGCAGTGCTAGAACACCACCCCAGGGACTAGCGGGACGGACCTACGAGCAGTACTTC.

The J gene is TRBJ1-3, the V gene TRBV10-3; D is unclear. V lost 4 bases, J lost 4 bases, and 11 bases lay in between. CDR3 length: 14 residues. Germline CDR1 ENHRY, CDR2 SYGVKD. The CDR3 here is CAISVRVPGNTIYF. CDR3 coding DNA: TGTGCCATCAGTGTAAGGGTCCCCGGAAACACCATATATTTT.

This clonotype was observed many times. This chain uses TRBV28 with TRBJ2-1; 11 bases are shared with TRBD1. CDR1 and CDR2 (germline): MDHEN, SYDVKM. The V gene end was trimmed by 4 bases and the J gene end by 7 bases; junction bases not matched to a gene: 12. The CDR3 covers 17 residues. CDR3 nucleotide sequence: TGTGCCAGCAGTTCCGTCTCTAGGACAGGGGGCAGAAATGAGCAGTTCTTC. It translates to CASSSVSRTGGRNEQFF.

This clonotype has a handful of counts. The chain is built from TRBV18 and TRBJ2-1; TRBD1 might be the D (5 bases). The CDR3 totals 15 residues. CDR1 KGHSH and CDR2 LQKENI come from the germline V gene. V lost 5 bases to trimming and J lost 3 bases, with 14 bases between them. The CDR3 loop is CASSAQGYDYNEQFF. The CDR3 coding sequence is TGTGCCAGCTCAGCCCAGGGATATGACTACAATGAGCAGTTCTTC. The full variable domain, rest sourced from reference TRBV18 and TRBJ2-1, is NAGVMQNPRHLVRRRGQEARLRCSPMKGHSHVYWYRQLPEEGLKFMVYLQKENIIDESGMPKERFSAEFPKEGPSILRIQQVVRGDSAAYFCASSAQGYDYNEQFFGPGTRLTVL.

CDR3 nucleotide sequence: TGTGCCAGCAGCCGGACTTTCACAGATACGCAGTATTTT. Its protein product is CASSRTFTDTQYF. J is TRBJ2-3 and V is TRBV3-1, with D perhaps matching TRBD2 (5 bases). Between the trimmed V and J ends, which lost 4 bases and 2 bases, there was a span of 7 bases. Germline lookup yields CDR1 LGHDT and CDR2 YNNKEL (reference sequence). This CDR3 comprises 13 residues.

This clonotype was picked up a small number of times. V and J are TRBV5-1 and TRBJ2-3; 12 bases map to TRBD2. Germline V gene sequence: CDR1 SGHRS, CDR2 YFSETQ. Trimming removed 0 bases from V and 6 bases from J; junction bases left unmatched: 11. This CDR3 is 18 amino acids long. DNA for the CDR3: TGCGCCAGCAGCTTGGCCAGTACTAGCGGGGGGCCGGTGGATACGCAGTATTTT. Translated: CASSLASTSGGPVDTQYF. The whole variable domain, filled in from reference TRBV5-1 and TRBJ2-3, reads KAGVTQTPRYLIKTRGQQVTLSCSPISGHRSVSWYQQTPGQGLQFLFEYFSETQRNKGNFPGRFSGRQFSNSRSEMNVSTLELGDSALYLCASSLASTSGGPVDTQYFGPGTRLTVL.

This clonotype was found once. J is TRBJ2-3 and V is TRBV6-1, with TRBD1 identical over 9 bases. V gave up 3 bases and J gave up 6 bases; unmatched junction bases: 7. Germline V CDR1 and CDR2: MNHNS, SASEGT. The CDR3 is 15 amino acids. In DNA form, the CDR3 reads TGTGCCAGCAGTGAGCGGGACAGGGTCACGGATACGCAGTATTTT. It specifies CASSERDRVTDTQYF.

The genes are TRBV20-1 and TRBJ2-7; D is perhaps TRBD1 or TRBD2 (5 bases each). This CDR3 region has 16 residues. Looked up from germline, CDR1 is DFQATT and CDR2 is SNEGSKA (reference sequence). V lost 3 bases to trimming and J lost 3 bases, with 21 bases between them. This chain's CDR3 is CSASSTRGALIYEQYF. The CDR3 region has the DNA TGCAGTGCTAGTAGTACTAGAGGGGCCCTCATCTACGAGCAGTACTTC.

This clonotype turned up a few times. CDR3 protein: CASSSLRGSSGDNEQFF. The CDR3 coding sequence is TGTGCCAGCAGCTCCCTCCGGGGGTCTAGCGGGGACAATGAGCAGTTCTTC. The gene calls are TRBV7-9 and TRBJ2-1, with 9 positions matching TRBD2. This CDR3 region has 17 residues. The germline V gene has CDR1 SEHNR and CDR2 FQNEAQ (reference sequence). Trimming cost V 4 bases and J 5 bases; bases outside gene matches: 12.

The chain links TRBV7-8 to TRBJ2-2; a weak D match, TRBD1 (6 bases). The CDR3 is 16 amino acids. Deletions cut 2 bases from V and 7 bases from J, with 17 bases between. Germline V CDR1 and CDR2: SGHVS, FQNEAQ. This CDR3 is CASSLFPQGQGGELFF. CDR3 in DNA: TGTGCCAGCAGCTTATTTCCCCAGGGGCAGGGCGGGGAGCTGTTTTTT.

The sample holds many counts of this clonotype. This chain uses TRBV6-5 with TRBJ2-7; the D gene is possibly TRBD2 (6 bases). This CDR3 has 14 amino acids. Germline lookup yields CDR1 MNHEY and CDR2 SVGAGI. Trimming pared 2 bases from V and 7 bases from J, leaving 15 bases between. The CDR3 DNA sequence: TGTGCCAGCAGTTACAACCGCGGGGCCTGGGAGCAGTACTTC. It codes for CASSYNRGAWEQYF.

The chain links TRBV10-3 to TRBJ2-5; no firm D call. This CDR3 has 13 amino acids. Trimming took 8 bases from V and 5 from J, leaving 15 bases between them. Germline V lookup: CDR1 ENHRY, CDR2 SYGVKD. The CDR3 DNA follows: TGTGCCATCGGCGATTGGTCCGGGGAGACCCAGTACTTC. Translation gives CAIGDWSGETQYF.